A selection of T cell receptor beta chains follows, all from one sample in a study of cytomegalovirus exposure and HLA in healthy donors. Repertoires were generated with immunoSEQ multiplex PCR, while TCRdb's copy carries only in-frame clones and drops some. The sample carries approximately 130,000 clones, about three quarters recorded once. The specimen was PBMCs. The receptors here all came from a woman aged 40 to 55 in good health and CMV-seronegative. CDR3s leave out the opening cysteine and the closing phenylalanine or tryptophan. D genes are given only for firm matches. Size values are once, few and many counts, or a class for expanded clones, and some rows have none.

>TRBV27|-|TRBJ1-1|-|14
ASSLWAGEMNTEAF
>TRBV7-9|-|TRBJ2-5|few|12
ASSPTDRRETQY
>TRBV5-1|TRBD2|TRBJ2-2|-|15
ASRNSGTTLFTGELF
>TRBV28|TRBD1|TRBJ1-1|-|15
ASSLPYFPTGVPEAF
>TRBV27|TRBD1|TRBJ2-7|once|15
ASSFRASGTGDYEQY
>TRBV9|-|TRBJ2-1|-|14
ASSVEGSLVSGEQF
>TRBV28|TRBD1|TRBJ1-2|-|13
ASRQTGGVNYGYT
>TRBV5-8|TRBD1|TRBJ1-4|once|12
ASSPRTGLEKLF
>TRBV19|TRBD2|TRBJ2-1|medium-sized|14
ASSIDLGLAYNEQF
>TRBV7-6|TRBD2|TRBJ2-7|-|13
ASSPTGLAGPEQY
>TRBV19|-|TRBJ1-2|-|13
ASSNREATNYGYT
>TRBV7-2|TRBD1|TRBJ2-2|-|12
ASSPNRGAGELF
>TRBV19|TRBD2|TRBJ2-1|-|12
ASRLAGGPDEQF
>TRBV7-9|TRBD1|TRBJ1-1|-|14
SSSLALRGQGTEAF
>TRBV7-9|-|TRBJ2-7|-|12
ASSLEPGSYEQY
>TRBV4-2|TRBD2|TRBJ2-1|-|14
ASSQGLAGDYNEQF
>TRBV1|-|TRBJ1-1|-|10
TTLDGAPEAF
>TRBV10-3|-|TRBJ2-1|-|10
AISVEAGEQF
>TRBV7-3|TRBD2|TRBJ2-4|-|12
ASSPGTSGNSQY
>TRBV18|TRBD2|TRBJ2-1|once|13
ASSPIAGSYNEQF
>TRBV7-9|TRBD1|TRBJ2-2|-|14
ASSFDWTGATGELF
>TRBV7-9|TRBD2|TRBJ2-1|-|17
ASSLSESLALGVKDEQF
>TRBV6-5|TRBD2|TRBJ2-7|-|14
ASSYGSGRAGYEQY
>TRBV10-3|TRBD1|TRBJ1-1|-|15
AISDPRQGRLNTEAF
>TRBV6-5|TRBD1|TRBJ2-4|-|13
ASSSTGQVKNIQY
>TRBV28|-|TRBJ2-6|-|13
ASSDPGSGANGLT
>TRBV4-1|-|TRBJ2-7|-|13
ASSRAGQAHDEQY
>TRBV2|TRBD1|TRBJ1-4|-|11
ASTPTGNEKLF